The 29 T cell receptor beta chains below were found in one sample sequenced in a study of control samples from healthy donors and cancer patients. The data were produced by immunoSEQ multiplex PCR, yet TCRdb's version contains in-frame clones alone and is incomplete. Among about 80,000 clones listed, roughly 91% were seen once. The sample comprised blood. The receptors stem from a man aged 45-65 years in good health.

The rearrangement joins TRBV9 to TRBJ2-3, with D possibly TRBD2 on 5 matching bases. The ends were cut back, 0 bases at V and 2 bases at J, with 10 bases in the middle. CDR1 SGDLS and CDR2 YYNGEE come from the germline V gene. This CDR3 has 15 residues. The CDR3 nucleotides are TGTGCCAGCAGCGTAGCCGGGGTCCCCACAGATACGCAGTATTTT. Amino acids: CASSVAGVPTDTQYF.

This sequence joins TRBV6-1 and TRBJ1-2; tentative D call: TRBD1 (5 bases). This CDR3 has 13 residues. V shed 3 bases and J shed 5 bases, with 10 bases lying between them. Germline CDR1 and CDR2: MNHNS and SASEGT. CDR3 region: CASSEGVSYGYTF. The CDR3 nucleotides read TGTGCCAGCAGTGAGGGGGTTAGTTATGGCTACACCTTC.

A single count supports this clone. The V gene is TRBV5-1, the J gene TRBJ2-5; TRBD2 matches at 10 bases. V lost 0 bases to trimming and J lost 2 bases; unmatched junction nucleotides: 10. The CDR3 totals 18 residues. The V gene's germline CDR1 is SGHRS and CDR2 YFSETQ. In DNA form, the CDR3 reads TGCGCCAGCAGCTTGGGAAGGGCTAGCGGGGGACCTCAAGAGACCCAGTACTTC. It yields the protein CASSLGRASGGPQETQYF.

The chain carries TRBV11-3 and TRBJ1-1; D gene ambiguous. Germline CDR1 is SGHNT and CDR2 is YENEEA. V lost 2 bases and J 2 bases, leaving 9 bases between the germline ends. CDR3 length: 14 residues. For the CDR3, the DNA is TGTGCCAGCAGCTTAAATGGCGGAAACACTGAAGCTTTCTTT. It is translated as CASSLNGGNTEAFF.

This clone counts as medium-sized (0.01 to 0.1%). The chain joins TRBV13 to TRBJ1-1; 7 bases map to TRBD1. V shed 5 bases, J shed 0 bases, and the junction held 6 bases outside the gene matches. The germline V gene encodes CDR1 PRHDT and CDR2 FYEKMQ (reference sequence). CDR3 length: 15 amino acids. The CDR3 here is CASSPGQRMNTEAFF. The CDR3 DNA reads as TGTGCCAGCAGCCCGGGACAGAGGATGAACACTGAAGCTTTCTTT.

This chain links TRBV6-4 with TRBJ1-1; 9 bases align to TRBD1. Trimming removed 6 bases from V and 3 bases from J; junction bases left unmatched: 8. This CDR3 has 15 amino acids. CDR1 is MRHNA, CDR2 SNTAGT, per germline. CDR3 loop: CASRPGTGKDTEAFF. The CDR3 DNA sequence: TGTGCCAGCAGGCCCGGGACAGGGAAGGACACTGAAGCTTTCTTT.

The chain joins TRBV5-1 to TRBJ1-5, with D possibly matching TRBD1 (5 bases). V was trimmed by 4 bases and J by 6 bases, leaving 11 bases between them. This CDR3 has 13 residues. CDR1 and CDR2 (germline): SGHRS, YFSETQ. The CDR3 nucleotides read TGCGCCAGCAGCCCGGGGGGGACTCAGCCCCAGCATTTT. Translated, it gives CASSPGGTQPQHF.

The J gene is TRBJ2-5, the V gene TRBV27; 9 bases match TRBD1. After removal of 6 bases from V and 5 bases from J, the junction contained 7 bases not matched to a gene. The CDR3 extends over 14 amino acids. In germline, CDR1 is MNHEY, CDR2 SMNVEV (reference sequence). CDR3 region: CASRPIDRGETQYF. In DNA, the CDR3 is TGTGCCAGCAGGCCAATCGACAGGGGGGAGACCCAGTACTTC.

The V call is TRBV3-1 (or the pseudogene TRBV3-2), the J call TRBJ1-1, with a possible D match to TRBD1 (6 bases). Germline V lookup: CDR1 LGHDT, CDR2 YNNKEL (reference sequence). Trimming shortened V by 3 bases and J by 1 base, and 9 bases separated the two germline ends. The CDR3 has 14 amino acids. The CDR3 region is CASSHRGKNTEAFF. The CDR3 nucleotides read TGTGCCAGCAGCCACAGGGGTAAGAACACTGAAGCTTTCTTT.

The rearrangement uses TRBV5-1 and TRBJ1-2, with 8 bases lining up with TRBD1. V lost 2 bases to trimming and J lost 3 bases; unmatched junction nucleotides: 3. Germline CDR1 and CDR2: SGHRS and YFSETQ. The CDR3 length is 14 residues. CDR3 bases: TGCGCCAGCAGCTTCGGACAGGGTGACTATGGCTACACCTTC. Its translation: CASSFGQGDYGYTF.

The V gene is TRBV18, the J gene TRBJ2-7; D unclear. The CDR3 spans 13 residues. V lost 3 bases, J lost 0 bases, and 6 bases lay in between. Germline V CDR1 and CDR2: KGHSH, LQKENI. CDR3 amino acids: CASSPGSSYEQYF. CDR3 DNA sequence: TGTGCCAGCTCACCCGGTTCCTCCTACGAGCAGTACTTC.

This chain joins TRBV7-9 and TRBJ2-3; 8 nucleotides align to TRBD1. CDR3 size: 15 residues. V dropped 5 bases and J dropped 2; count of bases not matched to a gene: 6. The germline V gene has CDR1 SEHNR and CDR2 FQNEAQ (reference sequence). The CDR3: CASSARDRPTDTQYF. Written as DNA, the CDR3 is TGTGCCAGCAGCGCCCGGGACAGGCCCACAGATACGCAGTATTTT.

The chain has TRBV11-2 and TRBJ2-2; tentative D call: TRBD2 (7 bases). Trimming removed 5 bases from V and 4 bases from J, with 14 bases in between. Germline CDR1 and CDR2: SGHAT and FQNNGV. The CDR3 totals 15 residues. The CDR3: CASSPRGAVTGELFF. In DNA form, the CDR3 reads TGTGCCAGCAGCCCACGGGGGGCTGTCACCGGGGAGCTGTTTTTT.

The chain is built from TRBV25-1 and TRBJ2-2, with D possibly matching TRBD1 (5 bases). The CDR3 totals 15 residues. Germline V CDR1 and CDR2: MGHDK, SYGVNS. The V gene lost 0 bases and the J gene lost 2 bases, with 7 bases spanning the gap. The CDR3 DNA reads as TGTGCCAGCAGTGAATATGGACAAAACACCGGGGAGCTGTTTTTT. It is translated as CASSEYGQNTGELFF. The complete variable domain, with remaining parts taken from reference TRBV25-1 and TRBJ2-2, reads EADIYQTPRYLVIGTGKKITLECSQTMGHDKMYWYQQDPGMELHLIHYSYGVNSTEKGDLSSESTVSRIRTEHFPLTLESARPSHTSQYLCASSEYGQNTGELFFGEGSRLTVL.

This chain joins TRBV7-8 and TRBJ1-2, with 9 bases lining up with TRBD1. Trimming removed 0 bases from V and 6 bases from J; junction bases left unmatched: 2. The CDR3 extends over 14 amino acids. Germline CDR1 reads SGHVS; CDR2 reads FQNEAQ. This CDR3 reads CASSLATGGDGYTF. CDR3 in DNA: TGTGCCAGCAGCTTAGCGACAGGGGGGGATGGCTACACCTTC.

The chain couples TRBV29-1 to TRBJ2-1, with 7 bases lining up with TRBD1. CDR1 and CDR2 (germline): SQVTM, ANQGSEA. Trimming removed 4 bases from V and 0 bases from J; junction bases left unmatched: 6. There are 15 residues in the CDR3. CDR3 sequence reads: CSVGTGPSSYNEQFF. The DNA for the CDR3 is TGCAGCGTTGGGACAGGCCCCAGCTCCTACAATGAGCAGTTCTTC.

The gene calls are TRBV19 and TRBJ1-5, with 9 bases fitting TRBD1. V dropped 3 bases and J dropped 5; count of bases not matched to a gene: 2. CDR3 length equals 14 residues. In germline, CDR1 is LNHDA, CDR2 SQIVND (reference sequence). The CDR3 is CASSIWTGDQPQHF. The CDR3, as DNA: TGTGCCAGTAGTATCTGGACAGGGGATCAGCCCCAGCATTTT.

This sequence joins TRBV28 and TRBJ1-6; 9 bases fit TRBD1. Germline trimming cut 3 bases from V and 7 bases from J; bases unmatched to any gene: 4. Germline V gene lookup returns CDR1 MDHEN and CDR2 SYDVKM. The CDR3 is 15 residues long. This CDR3 is CASSFGGTGNSPLHF. CDR3 sequence (DNA): TGTGCCAGCAGTTTTGGGGGGACAGGGAATTCACCCCTCCACTTT.

V and J are TRBV6-1 and TRBJ1-1; 7 nucleotides align to TRBD1. CDR3 length: 14 amino acids. Trimming removed 6 bases from V and 1 base from J; junction bases left unmatched: 5. From germline, CDR1 is MNHNS and CDR2 SASEGT. Written as DNA, the CDR3 is TGTGCCAGCAGCCGGAGACAGGGGAACACTGAAGCTTTCTTT. This gives the protein CASSRRQGNTEAFF.

V is TRBV6-6 and J is TRBJ2-3; no reliable D call. The CDR3 spans 15 residues. V was shortened by 5 bases and J by 1 base, with 13 bases between the two germline ends. Looked up from germline, CDR1 is MNHNY and CDR2 is SVGAGI (reference sequence). The CDR3 nucleotides read TGTGCCAGCAGTCCCTTTGAAAAGGGCACAGATACGCAGTATTTT. Encoded protein: CASSPFEKGTDTQYF.

With respect to this clone: Other DNA variants within this sample encode the same CDR3. The CDR3 here is CASSVANLNTGELFF. The CDR3 nucleotides are TGTGCCAGCAGCGTGGCTAACCTGAACACCGGGGAGCTGTTTTTT. This chain uses TRBV9 with TRBJ2-2; the D is unclear. Germline assignment: CDR1 SGDLS and CDR2 YYNGEE. The CDR3 covers 15 residues. V lost 2 bases and J 1 base, leaving 9 bases between the germline ends.

Concerning this clone itself: The junction does not match germline at one end; this may be a read error. This rearrangement joins TRBV7-2 to TRBJ1-2; D unresolved. Per germline, CDR1 SGHTA and CDR2 FQGNSA. The CDR3 consists of 11 residues. The CDR3 spells CASSSTWTESF. CDR3 sequence (DNA): TGTGCCAGCAGCTCAACCTGGACGGAAAGTTTC.

This clone was found a few times. The chain is built from TRBV19 and TRBJ1-2; 9 nucleotides line up with TRBD1. The junction had 7 bases not matched to a gene; V was cut back by 4 bases and J by 7 bases. The CDR3 loop spans 14 amino acids. Germline CDR1 reads LNHDA; CDR2 reads SQIVND (reference sequence). The CDR3 loop reads CASSRGDRVFGYTF. For the CDR3, the DNA is TGTGCCAGTAGTAGGGGGGACAGGGTATTTGGCTACACCTTC.

The table lists this clone with a few counts. The chain combines TRBV6-5 with TRBJ2-1; D may be TRBD1 or TRBD2 (5 bases each). This CDR3 has 16 amino acids. Germline CDR1 reads MNHEY; CDR2 reads SVGAGI. V lost 2 bases and J lost 9, with 20 bases in between. CDR3 in DNA: TGTGCCAGCAGTTACGAGGGGTCAGGTCTTGCGGGTGAGCAGTTCTTC. This encodes CASSYEGSGLAGEQFF.

The CDR3 spells CASSYSTQNTEAFF. In DNA form, the CDR3 reads TGTGCCAGCAGTTACTCGACCCAGAACACTGAAGCTTTCTTT. This chain connects TRBV6-2 or TRBV6-3 to TRBJ1-1; D is unresolved. V was shortened by 0 bases and J by 1 base, with 6 bases between the two germline ends. The CDR3 extends over 14 amino acids. Germline values: CDR1 MNHEY, CDR2 SVGEGT.

V is TRBV6-4 and J is TRBJ2-2, with 7 bases that match TRBD1. The length of the CDR3 is 14 residues. Germline loops: CDR1 MRHNA, CDR2 SNTAGT. J lost 4 bases, V lost 5 bases, and 4 bases had no gene match. CDR3 amino acids: CASSPTGLTGELFF. Here the CDR3 DNA reads TGTGCCAGCAGTCCGACAGGGCTCACCGGGGAGCTGTTTTTT.

The genes are TRBV11-2 and TRBJ2-1, with TRBD1 matching over 9 bases. Trimming removed 3 bases from V and 8 bases from J; junction bases left unmatched: 11. CDR3 length equals 16 residues. Germline loops: CDR1 SGHAT, CDR2 FQNNGV. The CDR3 DNA follows: TGTGCCAGCAGCTTTAGGCTGGACAGGGGCATAGATGAGCAGTTCTTC. The encoded protein is CASSFRLDRGIDEQFF.

The CDR3 loop reads CASSPGRINQPQHF. CDR3 in DNA: TGTGCCAGCAGCCCCGGACGGATAAATCAGCCCCAGCATTTT. J is TRBJ1-5 and V is TRBV5-5; D call uncertain. The CDR3 length is 14 residues. The V and J ends lost 4 bases and 4 bases respectively, with 12 bases between them. Germline CDR1 and CDR2: SGHKS and YYEKEE (reference sequence).

The chain employs TRBV19 and TRBJ1-3; D gene ambiguous. The V gene lost 5 bases and the J gene lost 4 bases, with 9 bases spanning the gap. Germline-derived CDR1 and CDR2 are LNHDA and SQIVND (reference sequence). The CDR3 spans 13 residues. The CDR3 bases are TGTGCCAGTAGTGAGGACGGAGGAAACACCATATATTTT. The encoded protein is CASSEDGGNTIYF.